This T cell receptor beta chain was recorded in a study of control samples from healthy donors and cancer patients. Assay: immunoSEQ multiplex PCR; the TCRdb copy retains only in-frame clones and omits some. The sample has about 70,000 clones, around 87% seen once; the top ten hold around 2.3%. CDR1 and CDR2 (germline): SGHVS, FQNEAQ. CDR3 size: 15 residues. The V and J ends lost 0 bases and 1 base respectively, with 7 bases between them. A few counts support this clone. The source of this sequence is a woman between 50 and 59 years old with head and neck cancer. The gene calls are TRBV7-8 and TRBJ2-1; D unresolved. Specimen: PBMCs. The CDR3 loop reads CASSLAVGSYNEQFF. The CDR3 region has the DNA TGTGCCAGCAGCTTAGCCGTTGGGTCCTACAATGAGCAGTTCTTC.